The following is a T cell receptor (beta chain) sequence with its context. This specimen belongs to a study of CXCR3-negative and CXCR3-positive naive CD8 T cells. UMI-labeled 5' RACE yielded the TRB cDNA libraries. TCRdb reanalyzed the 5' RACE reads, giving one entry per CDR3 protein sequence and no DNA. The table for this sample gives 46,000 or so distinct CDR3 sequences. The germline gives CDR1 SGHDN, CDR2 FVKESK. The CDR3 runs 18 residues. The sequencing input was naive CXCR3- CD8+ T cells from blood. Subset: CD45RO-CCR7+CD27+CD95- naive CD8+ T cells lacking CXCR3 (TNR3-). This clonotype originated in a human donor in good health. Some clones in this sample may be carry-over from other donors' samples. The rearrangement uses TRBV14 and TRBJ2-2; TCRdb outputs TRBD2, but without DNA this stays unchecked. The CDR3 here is CASSHPRLAGMRTGELFF.